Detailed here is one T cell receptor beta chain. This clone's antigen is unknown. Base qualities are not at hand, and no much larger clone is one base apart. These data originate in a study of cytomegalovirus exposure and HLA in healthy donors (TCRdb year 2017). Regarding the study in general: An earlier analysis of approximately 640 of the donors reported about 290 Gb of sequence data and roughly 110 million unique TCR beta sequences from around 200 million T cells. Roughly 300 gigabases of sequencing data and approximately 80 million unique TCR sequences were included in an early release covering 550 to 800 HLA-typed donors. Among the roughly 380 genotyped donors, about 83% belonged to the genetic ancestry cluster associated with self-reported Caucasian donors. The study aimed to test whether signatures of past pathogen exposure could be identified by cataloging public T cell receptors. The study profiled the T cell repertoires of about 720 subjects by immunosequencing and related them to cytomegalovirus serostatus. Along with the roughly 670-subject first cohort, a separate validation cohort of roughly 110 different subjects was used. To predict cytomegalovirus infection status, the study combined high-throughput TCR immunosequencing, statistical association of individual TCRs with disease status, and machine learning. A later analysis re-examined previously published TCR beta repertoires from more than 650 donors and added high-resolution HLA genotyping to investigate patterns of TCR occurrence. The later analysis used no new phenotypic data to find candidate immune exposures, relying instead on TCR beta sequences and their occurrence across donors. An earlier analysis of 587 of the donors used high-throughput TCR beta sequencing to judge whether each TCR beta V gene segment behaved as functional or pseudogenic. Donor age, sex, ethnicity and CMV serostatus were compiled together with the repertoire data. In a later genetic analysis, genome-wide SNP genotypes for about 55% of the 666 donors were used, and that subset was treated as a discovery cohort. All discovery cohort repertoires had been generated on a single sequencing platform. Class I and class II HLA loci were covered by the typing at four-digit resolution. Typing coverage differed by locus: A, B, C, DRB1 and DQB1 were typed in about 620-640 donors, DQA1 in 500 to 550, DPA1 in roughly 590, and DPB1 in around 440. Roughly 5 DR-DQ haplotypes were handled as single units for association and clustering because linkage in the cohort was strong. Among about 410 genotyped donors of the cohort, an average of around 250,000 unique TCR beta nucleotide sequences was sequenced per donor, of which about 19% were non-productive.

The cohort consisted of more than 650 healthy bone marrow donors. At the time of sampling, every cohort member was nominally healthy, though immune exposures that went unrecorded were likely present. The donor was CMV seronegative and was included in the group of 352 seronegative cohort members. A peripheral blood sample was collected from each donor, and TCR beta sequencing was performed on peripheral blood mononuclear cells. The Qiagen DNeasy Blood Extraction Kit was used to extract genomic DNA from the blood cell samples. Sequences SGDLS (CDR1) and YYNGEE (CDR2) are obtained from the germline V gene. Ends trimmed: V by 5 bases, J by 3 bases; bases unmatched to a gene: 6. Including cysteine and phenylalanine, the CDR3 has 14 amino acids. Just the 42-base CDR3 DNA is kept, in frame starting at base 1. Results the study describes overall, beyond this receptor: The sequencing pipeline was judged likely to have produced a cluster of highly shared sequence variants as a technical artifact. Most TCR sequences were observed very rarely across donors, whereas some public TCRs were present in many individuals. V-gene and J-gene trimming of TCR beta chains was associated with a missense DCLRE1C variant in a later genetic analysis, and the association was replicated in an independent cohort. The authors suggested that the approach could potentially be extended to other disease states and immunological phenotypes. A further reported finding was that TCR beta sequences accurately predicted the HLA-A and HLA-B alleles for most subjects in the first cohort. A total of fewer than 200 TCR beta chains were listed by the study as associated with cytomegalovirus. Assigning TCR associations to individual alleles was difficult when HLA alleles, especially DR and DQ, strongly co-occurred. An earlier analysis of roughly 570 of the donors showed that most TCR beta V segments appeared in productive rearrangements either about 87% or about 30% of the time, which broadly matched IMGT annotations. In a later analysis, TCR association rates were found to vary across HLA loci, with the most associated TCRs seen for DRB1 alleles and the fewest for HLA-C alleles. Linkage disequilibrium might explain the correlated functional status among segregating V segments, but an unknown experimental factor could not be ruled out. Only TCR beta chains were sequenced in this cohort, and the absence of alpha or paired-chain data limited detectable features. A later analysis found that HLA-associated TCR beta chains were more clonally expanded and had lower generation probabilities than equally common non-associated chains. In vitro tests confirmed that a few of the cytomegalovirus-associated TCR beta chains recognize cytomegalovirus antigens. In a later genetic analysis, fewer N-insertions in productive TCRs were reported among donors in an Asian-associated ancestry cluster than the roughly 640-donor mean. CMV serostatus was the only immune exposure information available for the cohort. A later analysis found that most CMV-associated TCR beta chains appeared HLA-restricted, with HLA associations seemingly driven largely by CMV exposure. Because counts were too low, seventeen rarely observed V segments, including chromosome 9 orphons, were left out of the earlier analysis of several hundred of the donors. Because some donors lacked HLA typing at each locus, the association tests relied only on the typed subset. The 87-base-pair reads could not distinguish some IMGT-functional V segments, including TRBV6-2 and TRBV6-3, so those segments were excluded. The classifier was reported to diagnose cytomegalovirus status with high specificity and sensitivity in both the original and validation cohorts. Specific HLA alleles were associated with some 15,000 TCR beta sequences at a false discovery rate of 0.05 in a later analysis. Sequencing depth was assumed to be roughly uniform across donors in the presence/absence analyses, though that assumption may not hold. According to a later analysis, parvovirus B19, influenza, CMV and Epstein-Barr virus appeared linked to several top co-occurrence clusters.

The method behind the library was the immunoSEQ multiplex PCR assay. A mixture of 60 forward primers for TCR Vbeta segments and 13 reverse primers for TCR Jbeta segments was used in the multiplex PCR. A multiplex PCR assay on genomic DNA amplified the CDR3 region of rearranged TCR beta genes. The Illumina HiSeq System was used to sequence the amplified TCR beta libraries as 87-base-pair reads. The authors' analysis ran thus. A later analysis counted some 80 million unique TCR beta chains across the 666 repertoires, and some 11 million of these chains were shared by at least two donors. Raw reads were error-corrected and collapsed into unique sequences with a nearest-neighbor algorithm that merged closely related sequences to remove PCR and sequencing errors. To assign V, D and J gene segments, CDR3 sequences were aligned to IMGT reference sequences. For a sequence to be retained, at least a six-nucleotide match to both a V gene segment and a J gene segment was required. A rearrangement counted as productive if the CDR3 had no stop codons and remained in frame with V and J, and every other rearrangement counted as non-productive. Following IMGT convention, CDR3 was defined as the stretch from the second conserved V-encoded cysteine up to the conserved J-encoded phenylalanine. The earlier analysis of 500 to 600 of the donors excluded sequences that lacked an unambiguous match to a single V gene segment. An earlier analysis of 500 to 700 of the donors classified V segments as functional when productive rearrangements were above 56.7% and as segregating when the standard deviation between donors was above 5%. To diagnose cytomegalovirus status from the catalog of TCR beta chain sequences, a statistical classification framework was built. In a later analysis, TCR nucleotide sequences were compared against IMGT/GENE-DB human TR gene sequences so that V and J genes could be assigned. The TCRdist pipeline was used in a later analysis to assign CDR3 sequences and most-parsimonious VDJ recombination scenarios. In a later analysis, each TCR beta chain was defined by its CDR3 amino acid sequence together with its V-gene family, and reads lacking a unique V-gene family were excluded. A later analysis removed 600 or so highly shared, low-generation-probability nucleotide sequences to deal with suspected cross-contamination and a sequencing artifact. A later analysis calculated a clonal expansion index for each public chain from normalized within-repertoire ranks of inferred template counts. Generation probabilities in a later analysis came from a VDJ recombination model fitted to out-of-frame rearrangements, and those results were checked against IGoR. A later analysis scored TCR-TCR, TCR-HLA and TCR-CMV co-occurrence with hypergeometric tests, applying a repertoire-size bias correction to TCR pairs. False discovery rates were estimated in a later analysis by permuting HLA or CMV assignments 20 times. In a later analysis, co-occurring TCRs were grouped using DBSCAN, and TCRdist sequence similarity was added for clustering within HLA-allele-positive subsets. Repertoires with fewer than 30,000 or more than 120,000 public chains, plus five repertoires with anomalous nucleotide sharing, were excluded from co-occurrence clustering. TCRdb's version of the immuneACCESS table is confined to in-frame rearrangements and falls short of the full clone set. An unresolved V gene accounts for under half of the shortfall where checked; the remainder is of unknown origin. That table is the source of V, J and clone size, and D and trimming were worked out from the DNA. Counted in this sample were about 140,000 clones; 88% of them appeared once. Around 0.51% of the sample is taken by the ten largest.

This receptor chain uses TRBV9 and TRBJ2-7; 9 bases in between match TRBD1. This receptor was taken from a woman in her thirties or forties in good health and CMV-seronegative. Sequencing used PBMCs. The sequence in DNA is TGTGCCAGCAGTGCCGGGACAGGGAACTACGAGCAGTACTTC. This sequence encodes CASSAGTGNYEQYF.